This entry lists 2 T cell receptor beta chains sequenced from one sample in a study of blood T cell repertoires in COVID-19. Using immunoSEQ multiplex PCR, the repertoire was profiled, and TCRdb retains in-frame clones only, with some absent. Among 50,000 to 55,000 clones, 82% were seen once, and the ten largest hold approximately 10%. What was sequenced was peripheral blood. The source of these receptors is a man aged 80 or over with COVID-19, enrolled during active disease.

This sequence joins TRBV7-2 and TRBJ1-2; no clear D gene. The CDR3 spans 13 residues. The ends were cut back, 4 bases at V and 2 bases at J, with 8 bases in the middle. From germline, CDR1 is SGHTA and CDR2 FQGNSA. CDR3 region: CASSSDTNYGYTF. DNA for the CDR3: TGTGCCAGCAGCTCAGATACAAACTATGGCTACACCTTC.

The chain recombines TRBV4-3 with TRBJ2-3, with 8 nucleotides matching TRBD1. Germline V gene lookup returns CDR1 LGHNA and CDR2 YSLEER. J lost 1 base, V lost 3 bases, and 6 bases had no gene match. The CDR3 sequence is 16 residues long. CDR3 sequence: CASSQNRGAGTDTQYF. CDR3 bases: TGCGCCAGCAGCCAGAACAGGGGGGCGGGCACAGATACGCAGTATTTT.